This passage covers 3 T cell receptor beta chains from one sample sequenced in a study of OX40 agonist ivuxolimab in advanced cancers. The library was built by means of the immunoSEQ multiplex PCR assay. Imported from immuneACCESS, the table was reduced by TCRdb to in-frame sequences with V and J called. These copies leave out some clones; in studies compared against another copy, an unresolved V gene accounts for under half, and the cause of the remainder is not known. The sample table contains 70,000 to 85,000 clones; only one count was recorded for 85% to 90% of them. The ten largest clones take up about 1% of the sample. The sample was CD4+ or CD8+ T cells sorted from blood, taken in a trial of the OX40 agonist ivuxolimab. Receptor source: an adult with an advanced solid tumor such as melanoma, head and neck, liver or kidney cancer.

V and J are TRBV10-3 and TRBJ2-1; 13 bases are a match to TRBD2. The junction had 8 bases not matched to a gene; V was cut back by 4 bases and J by 8 bases. CDR1 is ENHRY, CDR2 SYGVKD, per germline. CDR3 size: 16 residues. CDR3 nucleotide sequence: TGTGCCATCAGTGGGCTGACTAGCGGGAGGATCGATGAGCAGTTCTTC. Protein product: CAISGLTSGRIDEQFF.

This clone came up a few times. This chain connects TRBV10-2 to TRBJ1-1; TRBD1 might be the D (5 bases). Deletions cut 1 base from V and 2 bases from J, with 8 bases between. The CDR3 covers 14 residues. Per germline, CDR1 WSHSY and CDR2 SAAADI. As DNA, the CDR3 is TGCGCCAGCAGTGAGTTGGGGGAAAACACTGAAGCTTTCTTT. Residues: CASSELGENTEAFF.

This chain joins TRBV11-2 and TRBJ1-5; D might be TRBD1 (5 bases). Germline lookup yields CDR1 SGHAT and CDR2 FQNNGV. V dropped 4 bases and J dropped 7 bases, with 17 bases sitting between them. CDR3 length equals 15 residues. Here the CDR3 DNA reads TGTGCCAGCAGCTATACGGAGGGACCGGGGCAGCCCCAGCATTTT. Translated, it gives CASSYTEGPGQPQHF.